The present T cell receptor beta chain was sequenced within a study of memory CD4+ T cells and cytomegalovirus serostatus. Whole-study results and caveats: CD4+ memory repertoires contained about two fifths of the roughly 160 reported CMV TCRbeta sequences.

Single viable CD3+CD4+CD8-CD45RO+ cells were sorted as the memory CD4+ T cells. After thawing, CD4+ T cells were positively selected. A note on this clone: Its specificity is unknown.

Produced via immunoSEQ multiplex PCR; TCRdb's table is partial and in-frame only. The sample contains about 75,000 clones, about 73% of which appear only once. This TCR derives from an adult in good health and CMV-seropositive. The sequencing input was memory CD4+ T cells from blood.

The CDR3 sequence: CASSPWGSGEAFF. The CDR3 DNA sequence: TGCGCCAGCAGCCCCTGGGGGTCAGGGGAAGCTTTCTTT. The chain recombines TRBV10-1 with TRBJ1-1; D may be TRBD1 (5 bases). The CDR3 contains 13 residues. Trimming stripped 6 bases from V and 8 bases from J, with 16 bases between. Germline V gives CDR1 WNHNN, CDR2 SYGVQD (reference sequence).